This T cell receptor beta chain was sequenced during a study of blood T cell repertoires in COVID-19 (dated by TCRdb to 2018 to 2021). The study in broad terms: Collaborator samples came from the United States, Italy and Spain and covered acute and convalescent phases of COVID-19. The material from the prospective study consisted of cDNA or gDNA derived from T cells, B-cell-depleted T cells, or PBMCs. The dataset comprised deeply sampled blood TCRbeta repertoires from subjects exposed to, actively infected with, or recovered from COVID-19. Samples came from the ongoing ImmuneRACE study (first 160 participants) plus 1,254 subjects from 6 global collaborators. The repertoires were released in a freely available public database meant as a resource for research on the immune response to SARS-CoV-2. Where available, HLA class I and class II types were taken from metadata supplied by the sample provider and were not determined by assay-based typing. A de-identified subject ID, COVID-19 status, age in years and sex were almost always included in the sample metadata.

TCRbeta CDR3 regions were amplified from genomic DNA using the immunoSEQ Assay, a bias-controlled multiplex PCR. The study's own analysis went as follows. Within the assay, amplification of reference gene primers was used to estimate how many nucleated cells each sample contained. To quantify the absolute abundance of each unique TCRbeta CDR3 rearrangement, sequence reads were collapsed and filtered. For each sample, productive Simpson clonality was calculated as the square root of Simpson's diversity index across productive rearrangements. This immuneACCESS table, as held by TCRdb, lists in-frame sequences with V and J called but not all clones. Of the missing ones, under half trace to an unresolved V gene in checked studies; the others have no known cause. That table supplies the V and J calls and clone size; D and trimming were determined from the DNA. This sample is represented by just under 150,000 clones; more than 70% of them were singletons. The top ten hold roughly 1.5% of the sample.

Remarks on this clone: Its antigen remains undetermined. Nothing much larger sits one base from this clone, and base qualities are not available.

Collaborating institutions collected whole blood in K2EDTA tubes following their own protocols. For TCRbeta analysis, collaborator samples were shipped as frozen whole blood, as isolated PBMCs, or as DNA extracted from either sample type. Overall study outcomes, separate from this receptor: The amount of clinical and demographic metadata varied by source and participant and was provided uncurated.

The CDR1 and CDR2 encoded by the germline V gene (reference sequence) are SGHKS and YYEKEE. From its cysteine to its phenylalanine, the CDR3 spans 14 amino acids. This entry keeps only the CDR3 DNA: 42 bases, framed from base 1. Trimming costs V 2 bases and J 0 bases, and their ends lie 6 bases apart. The specimen sequenced was peripheral blood. The TCR was taken from a human donor in a cohort sampled during active COVID-19. The chain is made from TRBV5-5 and TRBJ1-5; the D region possibly corresponds to TRBD1 (5 bases align). This receptor has the CDR3 CASSFGHSNQPQHF. The base sequence is TGTGCCAGCAGCTTCGGACATAGCAATCAGCCCCAGCATTTT.